Listed below are T cell receptor beta chains from one sample, sequenced in a study of CD8+ T cells in alopecia areata. Generated by immunoSEQ multiplex PCR, the TCRdb table keeps only in-frame clones and is missing some. Of 90,000 to 150,000 clones detected, 50% to 55% appear once; the ten largest clones hold approximately 0.5%. Sequenced here: CD4+ T cells sorted from blood, sampled at week 4, from a patient treated with tofacitinib. These receptors all stem from a human donor with alopecia areata. Both conserved end residues are part of each CDR3. The D gene is left open where the match is weak. Clone size is not always given. Where it is, it says once, few, many or a class for expanded clones.

CDR3nt: TGTGCCAGCAGTGCCGGACCAACCTATGGCTACACCTTC
CDR3aa: CASSAGPTYGYTF
j_gene: TRBJ1-2
v_gene: TRBV6-6
d_gene: .
abundance: .

CDR3nt: TGCGCCAGCAGCTCCGATACTTACAATGAGCAGTTCTTC
CDR3aa: CASSSDTYNEQFF
j_gene: TRBJ2-1
v_gene: TRBV5-1
d_gene: .
abundance: .

CDR3nt: TGTGCTCTAGCGGGAGGTCCGGTGGATACGCAGTATTTT
CDR3aa: CALAGGPVDTQYF
j_gene: TRBJ2-3
v_gene: TRBV30
d_gene: TRBD2
abundance: .

CDR3nt: TGTGCCAGCAGCGTAGCCGGCGGGCGGGAAGAGACCCAGTACTTC
CDR3aa: CASSVAGGREETQYF
j_gene: TRBJ2-5
v_gene: TRBV9
d_gene: .
abundance: .

CDR3nt: TGTGCCAGCAGCGTCCTTGCCGGTAACACTGAAGCTTTCTTT
CDR3aa: CASSVLAGNTEAFF
j_gene: TRBJ1-1
v_gene: TRBV5-4
d_gene: .
abundance: few

CDR3nt: TGTGCCTGGAATACAGGGAACATTCAGTACTTC
CDR3aa: CAWNTGNIQYF
j_gene: TRBJ2-4
v_gene: TRBV30
d_gene: .
abundance: .

CDR3nt: TGCGCCAGCAGCTTAGGCGACTCTGGGGCCAACGTCCTGACTTTC
CDR3aa: CASSLGDSGANVLTF
j_gene: TRBJ2-6
v_gene: TRBV5-1
d_gene: .
abundance: .

CDR3nt: TGTGCCAGCAGCTTAGATCGCCGACAGGGAGGAGACACCGGGGAGCTGTTTTTT
CDR3aa: CASSLDRRQGGDTGELFF
j_gene: TRBJ2-2
v_gene: TRBV11-2
d_gene: .
abundance: .

CDR3nt: TGCGCCAGCAGCTTGGTGTCTAGCCCCTCCAATGAGCAGTTCTTC
CDR3aa: CASSLVSSPSNEQFF
j_gene: TRBJ2-1
v_gene: TRBV5-1
d_gene: .
abundance: .

CDR3nt: TGTGCCAGCAGTGAGGGTATCTCTGAAGCTTTCTTT
CDR3aa: CASSEGISEAFF
j_gene: TRBJ1-1
v_gene: TRBV25-1
d_gene: .
abundance: .

CDR3nt: TGCGCCAGCAGCCAAGACTATACGGTCAGCTCCTACGAGCAGTACTTC
CDR3aa: CASSQDYTVSSYEQYF
j_gene: TRBJ2-7
v_gene: TRBV4-1
d_gene: .
abundance: .

CDR3nt: TGCGCCAGCAGCCAAGGGCAGGGAACGAAGGAAACTTTCTTT
CDR3aa: CASSQGQGTKETFF
j_gene: TRBJ1-1
v_gene: TRBV4-1
d_gene: .
abundance: .

CDR3nt: TGCAGCGTAGCGGGAGGCGACTACACCGGGGAGCTGTTTTTT
CDR3aa: CSVAGGDYTGELFF
j_gene: TRBJ2-2
v_gene: TRBV29-1
d_gene: TRBD2
abundance: .

CDR3nt: TGCGCCAGCAGCCAAGGGGACGGCTTTCAGCCCCAGCATTTT
CDR3aa: CASSQGDGFQPQHF
j_gene: TRBJ1-5
v_gene: TRBV4-1
d_gene: .
abundance: once

CDR3nt: TGCGCCAGCAGCTTGGGTCCAACACTCCGGTTCACTGAAGCTTTCTTT
CDR3aa: CASSLGPTLRFTEAFF
j_gene: TRBJ1-1
v_gene: TRBV5-1
d_gene: .
abundance: .

CDR3nt: TGCGCCAGCAGCTTTTCCAGTCGGGGGCGCACAGATACGCAGTATTTT
CDR3aa: CASSFSSRGRTDTQYF
j_gene: TRBJ2-3
v_gene: TRBV5-1
d_gene: .
abundance: .

CDR3nt: TGCGCCAGCAGCTTGAATTGGGACAGGACCGGGGAGCTGTTTTTT
CDR3aa: CASSLNWDRTGELFF
j_gene: TRBJ2-2
v_gene: TRBV5-1
d_gene: TRBD1
abundance: .

CDR3nt: TGTGCCAGCAGCGTAGGGGCGGAGGGTCAGCCCCAGCATTTT
CDR3aa: CASSVGAEGQPQHF
j_gene: TRBJ1-5
v_gene: TRBV9
d_gene: .
abundance: .

CDR3nt: TGTGCCAGCAGGAGGACAGATTCCGGGGAGCTGTTTTTT
CDR3aa: CASRRTDSGELFF
j_gene: TRBJ2-2
v_gene: TRBV9
d_gene: .
abundance: once

CDR3nt: TGTGCCAGCAGCGTATCTACGACCCGCACAGATACGCAGTATTTT
CDR3aa: CASSVSTTRTDTQYF
j_gene: TRBJ2-3
v_gene: TRBV9
d_gene: .
abundance: .

CDR3nt: TGCGCCAGCAGCTTGTCCAGGGGCGGCACAGATACGCAGTATTTT
CDR3aa: CASSLSRGGTDTQYF
j_gene: TRBJ2-3
v_gene: TRBV5-1
d_gene: .
abundance: once

CDR3nt: TGTGCCTGGAGTGAAGACAGTAATCAGCCCCAGCATTTT
CDR3aa: CAWSEDSNQPQHF
j_gene: TRBJ1-5
v_gene: TRBV30
d_gene: .
abundance: few

CDR3nt: TGCGCCAGCAGGGGGTGGGAGACCCAGTACTTC
CDR3aa: CASRGWETQYF
j_gene: TRBJ2-5
v_gene: TRBV10-2
d_gene: .
abundance: .

CDR3nt: TGTGCCAGCAGCTTAACAGGTCAGGGCGGTTCTGAAGCTTTCTTT
CDR3aa: CASSLTGQGGSEAFF
j_gene: TRBJ1-1
v_gene: TRBV7-3
d_gene: .
abundance: few

CDR3nt: TGCGCCAGCAGCTTGGGCCCACGGGACAGGGACTACGAGCAGTACTTC
CDR3aa: CASSLGPRDRDYEQYF
j_gene: TRBJ2-7
v_gene: TRBV5-1
d_gene: TRBD1
abundance: .

CDR3nt: TGTGCCTGGTCTCGGGGACTAGCAGAGACCCAGTACTTC
CDR3aa: CAWSRGLAETQYF
j_gene: TRBJ2-5
v_gene: TRBV30
d_gene: TRBD2
abundance: .

CDR3nt: TGTGCCAGCAGTTATCAGGGATTCGGGGAGCTGTTTTTT
CDR3aa: CASSYQGFGELFF
j_gene: TRBJ2-2
v_gene: TRBV6-6
d_gene: .
abundance: few

CDR3nt: TGCAGCGCGGGACGGCCTGAAGCTTTCTTT
CDR3aa: CSAGRPEAFF
j_gene: TRBJ1-1
v_gene: TRBV20-1
d_gene: .
abundance: few